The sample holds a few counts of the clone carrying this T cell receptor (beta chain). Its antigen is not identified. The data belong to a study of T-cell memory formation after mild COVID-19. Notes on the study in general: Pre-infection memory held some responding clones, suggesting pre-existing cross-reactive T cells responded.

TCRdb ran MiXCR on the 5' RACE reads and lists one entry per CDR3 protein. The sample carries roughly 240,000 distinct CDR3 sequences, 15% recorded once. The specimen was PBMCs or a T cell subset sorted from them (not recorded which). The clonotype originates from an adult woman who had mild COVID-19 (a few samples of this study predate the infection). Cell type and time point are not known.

The CDR3 sequence is CASRQTGRGFSYEQYF. The DNA for the CDR3 is TGTGCCAGCAGACAAACTGGCCGAGGGTTCTCCTACGAGCAGTACTTC. The V gene is TRBV6-1, the J gene TRBJ2-7; maybe TRBD2 (5 bases). Germline V CDR1 and CDR2: MNHNS, SASEGT. The CDR3 length is 16 residues. Trimming removed 6 bases from V and 0 bases from J, with 18 bases in between.